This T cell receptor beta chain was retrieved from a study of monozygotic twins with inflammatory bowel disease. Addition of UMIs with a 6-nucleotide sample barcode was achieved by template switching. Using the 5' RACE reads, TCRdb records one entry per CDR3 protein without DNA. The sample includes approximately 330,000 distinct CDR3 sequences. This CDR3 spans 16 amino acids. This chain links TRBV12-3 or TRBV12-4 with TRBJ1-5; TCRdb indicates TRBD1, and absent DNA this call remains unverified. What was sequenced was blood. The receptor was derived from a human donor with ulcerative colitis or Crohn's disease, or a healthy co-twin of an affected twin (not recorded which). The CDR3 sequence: CASTTYYGTGNQPQHF.